One sample yielded the 30 T cell receptor beta chains listed below, sequenced in a study of T cell responses to AZD1222 COVID-19 vaccine. This table comes from immunoSEQ multiplex PCR, and its TCRdb copy is limited to in-frame clones, with some not included. Altogether around 95,000 clones are present, about 85% being singletons, with the ten largest covering about 1.8%. The starting material was peripheral blood, obtained on day 0 of AZD1222 vaccination. Receptors originate from an adult in good health.

A single count supports this clone. The chain uses TRBV3-1 (or the pseudogene TRBV3-2) and TRBJ1-5; D remains ambiguous. The germline V gene has CDR1 LGHDT and CDR2 YNNKEL (reference sequence). The CDR3 runs 14 residues. The germline V and J ends were trimmed by 0 bases and 5 bases, with 8 bases remaining between them. CDR3 nucleotides: TGTGCCAGCAGCCAAGATTCCACGGATCAGCCCCAGCATTTT. It codes for CASSQDSTDQPQHF.

This chain uses TRBV20-1 with TRBJ1-5, with a possible D match to TRBD1 (5 bases). The CDR3 is 15 residues long. The V gene lost 3 bases and the J gene lost 0 bases, with 12 bases spanning the gap. The V gene's germline CDR1 is DFQATT and CDR2 SNEGSKA (reference sequence). The CDR3 coding sequence is TGCAGTGCTAGTTTCACAGGTCATAGCAATCAGCCCCAGCATTTT. Encoded protein: CSASFTGHSNQPQHF.

This chain links TRBV29-1 with TRBJ1-2; TRBD1 agrees at 8 bases. With V trimmed by 2 bases and J by 0 bases, 5 bases remained unmatched. CDR3 length: 15 amino acids. Germline V gene data show CDR1 as SQVTM and CDR2 as ANQGSEA. CDR3 in amino acids: CSVEKGQETNYGYTF. The CDR3 DNA sequence: TGCAGCGTTGAAAAGGGACAGGAAACTAACTATGGCTACACCTTC.

The chain is built from TRBV28 and TRBJ2-6; perhaps TRBD2 as D (6 bases). V was pared by 2 bases and J by 2 bases, with 10 bases between. The CDR3 runs to 16 residues. Germline V gives CDR1 MDHEN, CDR2 SYDVKM. Written as DNA, the CDR3 is TGTGCCAGCAGTTTAGGACCGGGGGCTGGGGCCAACGTCCTGACTTTC. Translating gives CASSLGPGAGANVLTF. Full variable domain (missing parts from reference TRBV28 and TRBJ2-6): DVKVTQSSRYLVKRTGEKVFLECVQDMDHENMFWYRQDPGLGLRLIYFSYDVKMKEKGDIPEGYSVSREKKERFSLILESASTNQTSMYLCASSLGPGAGANVLTFGAGSRLTVL.

The CDR3 nucleotides read TGTGCCAGTAGGAGCGGATACAATGAGCAGTTCTTC. The encoded protein is CASRSGYNEQFF. This chain uses TRBV19 with TRBJ2-1, with D perhaps TRBD2 (5 bases). The CDR3 runs 12 residues. Trimming shortened V by 6 bases and J by 4 bases, and 7 bases separated the two germline ends. Germline CDR1 is LNHDA and CDR2 is SQIVND (reference sequence).

This sequence joins TRBV18 and TRBJ2-7, with D possibly TRBD2 on 6 matching bases. With 4 bases removed from V and 0 bases from J, the gap between germline ends came to 13 bases. This CDR3 contains 15 residues. From germline, CDR1 is KGHSH and CDR2 LQKENI. The CDR3 spells CASSRGDFSSYEQYF. The CDR3 DNA follows: TGTGCCAGCTCACGGGGGGACTTCTCCTCCTACGAGCAGTACTTC.

The chain couples TRBV10-3 to TRBJ1-2, with TRBD1 matching over 11 bases. V was clipped by 2 bases and J by 7 bases; unmatched bases: 6. Germline lookup yields CDR1 ENHRY and CDR2 SYGVKD. The CDR3 is 15 residues long. Here the CDR3 reads CAISERGQGVSGYTF. The CDR3 DNA is TGTGCCATCAGTGAGCGGGGACAGGGGGTCTCTGGCTACACCTTC.

V and J are TRBV28 and TRBJ1-2; unclear D gene. Between the trimmed V and J ends, which lost 5 bases and 4 bases, there was a span of 14 bases. The CDR3 totals 14 residues. Germline-derived CDR1 and CDR2 are MDHEN and SYDVKM. Here the CDR3 DNA reads TGTGCCAGCAGTGCGGCAAGCCAGATCTATGGCTACACCTTC. Translating gives CASSAASQIYGYTF.

This clone has only a few counts. The V and J genes are TRBV10-3 and TRBJ1-1; a possible D gene is TRBD1 (5 bases). The CDR3 covers 14 residues. V lost 4 bases to trimming and J lost 0 bases, with 9 bases between them. CDR1 ENHRY and CDR2 SYGVKD come from the germline V gene. The CDR3, as DNA: TGTGCCATCAGTGCCCGACAGCTGAACACTGAAGCTTTCTTT. This codes for CAISARQLNTEAFF.

This chain links TRBV28 with TRBJ2-7; a weak D match, TRBD1 (5 bases). The CDR3 has 15 amino acids. Per the germline V gene, CDR1 is MDHEN and CDR2 is SYDVKM. V dropped 1 base and J dropped 6 bases, with 16 bases sitting between them. This chain's CDR3 is CASSLYGQGDVEQYF. In DNA, the CDR3 is TGTGCCAGCAGTTTATACGGGCAGGGTGATGTCGAGCAGTACTTC.

The chain is built from TRBV4-3 and TRBJ1-4; the match to TRBD1 covers 7 bases. This CDR3 is built from 16 residues. From germline, CDR1 is LGHNA and CDR2 YSLEER. J lost 4 bases, V lost 0 bases, and 5 bases had no gene match. The CDR3 protein is CASSQDDRVLNEKLFF. The CDR3 nucleotides read TGCGCCAGCAGCCAAGACGACAGGGTCCTTAATGAAAAACTGTTTTTT.

The chain is built from TRBV30 and TRBJ1-4, with D unresolved. V lost 1 base and J 5 bases, leaving 17 bases between the germline ends. This CDR3 is 16 amino acids long. The germline V gene has CDR1 GTSNPN and CDR2 SVGIG (reference sequence). CDR3 loop: CAWSAFSTQSNEKLFF. The DNA for the CDR3 is TGTGCCTGGAGTGCGTTCTCTACGCAGTCAAATGAAAAACTGTTTTTT.

This chain links TRBV27 with TRBJ2-7, with D tentatively TRBD1 or TRBD2 (5 bases each). Germline V gives CDR1 MNHEY, CDR2 SMNVEV (reference sequence). The CDR3 covers 14 residues. The V end was cut by 4 bases, the J end by 0 bases, with 10 bases between. This chain's CDR3 is CASSYGAHSYEQYF. Here the CDR3 DNA reads TGTGCCAGCAGTTACGGGGCCCACTCCTACGAGCAGTACTTC.

This clone was seen just once. CDR3 nucleotides: TGTGCCAGAAACAGGGAAGAAAAACTGTTTTTT. Translated: CARNREEKLFF. This chain links TRBV2 with TRBJ1-4, with TRBD1 as a possible D gene (6 bases). This CDR3 is built from 11 residues. Trimming pared 9 bases from V and 8 bases from J, leaving 10 bases between. Germline V gene lookup returns CDR1 SNHLY and CDR2 FYNNEI.

The chain employs TRBV6-2 or TRBV6-3 and TRBJ2-5; D remains unclear. Trimming removed 4 bases at V and 5 bases at J, with 11 bases between. This CDR3 is built from 13 residues. The germline V gene has CDR1 MNHEY and CDR2 SVGEGT. This CDR3 reads CASSSADVETQYF. CDR3 nucleotide sequence: TGTGCCAGCAGTTCCGCGGACGTGGAGACCCAGTACTTC.

This chain connects TRBV2 to TRBJ1-1; unclear D gene. Germline loops: CDR1 SNHLY, CDR2 FYNNEI. The CDR3 covers 14 residues. Trimming pared 8 bases from V and 0 bases from J, leaving 13 bases between. CDR3 sequence reads: CASVRAGVNTEAFF. CDR3 coding DNA: TGTGCCAGCGTTAGAGCCGGGGTGAACACTGAAGCTTTCTTT. The full variable domain, completed using reference TRBV2 and TRBJ1-1, is EPEVTQTPSHQVTQMGQEVILRCVPISNHLYFYWYRQILGQKVEFLVSFYNNEISEKSEIFDDQFSVERPDGSNFTLKIRSTKLEDSAMYFCASVRAGVNTEAFFGQGTRLTVV.

There are a few counts of this clone. This chain connects TRBV5-4 to TRBJ2-7; D is unclear. The germline CDR1 and CDR2 sequences are SGHNT and YYREEE (reference sequence). The V and J ends lost 5 bases and 0 bases respectively, with 12 bases between them. This CDR3 is 14 amino acids long. CDR3 protein: CASSSPMSSYEQYF. The CDR3, as DNA: TGTGCCAGCAGTTCCCCCATGAGCTCCTACGAGCAGTACTTC.

The chain joins TRBV29-1 to TRBJ1-1; the D gene is possibly TRBD1 (6 bases). CDR3 length: 11 amino acids. The ends were cut back, 3 bases at V and 11 bases at J, with 13 bases in the middle. Germline CDR1 is SQVTM and CDR2 is ANQGSEA. CDR3 sequence: CSVDGGGDAFF. Written as DNA, the CDR3 is TGCAGCGTTGACGGCGGGGGCGACGCTTTCTTT.

The chain links TRBV28 to TRBJ1-5; 7 bases agree with TRBD1. This CDR3 region has 19 residues. The germline gives CDR1 MDHEN, CDR2 SYDVKM. V was pared by 2 bases and J by 3 bases, with 16 bases of the junction left unmatched. The CDR3 loop reads CASSLQTGQSYPFNQPQHF. In nucleotides, the CDR3 is TGTGCCAGCAGTTTACAAACGGGACAGAGCTATCCGTTCAATCAGCCCCAGCATTTT.

The rearrangement uses TRBV4-2 and TRBJ2-7, with 12 bases matching TRBD2. This CDR3 is built from 17 residues. Germline V lookup: CDR1 LGHNA, CDR2 YNFKEQ. J lost 2 bases, V lost 0 bases, and 5 bases had no gene match. CDR3: CASSQDFSSGRAYEQYF. The DNA of the CDR3 is TGTGCCAGCAGCCAAGACTTCTCTAGCGGGAGGGCCTACGAGCAGTACTTC.

V usage is TRBV6-1 and J usage is TRBJ2-3; 11 bases are a match to TRBD2. V lost 0 bases to trimming and J lost 0 bases; unmatched junction nucleotides: 11. The CDR3 has 20 residues. Per germline, CDR1 MNHNS and CDR2 SASEGT. The CDR3 loop reads CASSEAQSLAGGRSTDTQYF. CDR3 nucleotide sequence: TGTGCCAGCAGTGAAGCCCAGTCGCTAGCGGGAGGCCGTAGCACAGATACGCAGTATTTT.

The V gene is TRBV6-4, the J gene TRBJ1-5; no clear D gene. This CDR3 spans 14 amino acids. Germline values: CDR1 MRHNA, CDR2 SNTAGT. Trimming shortened V by 7 bases and J by 4 bases, and 14 bases separated the two germline ends. CDR3 amino acids: CASIGSGVNQPQHF. DNA for the CDR3: TGTGCCAGCATAGGGTCCGGGGTTAATCAGCCCCAGCATTTT.

The V call is TRBV6-5, the J call TRBJ1-2; D uncertain. This CDR3 is built from 14 residues. Germline V CDR1 and CDR2: MNHEY, SVGAGI. V lost 4 bases, J lost 2 bases, and 11 bases lay in between. The CDR3 coding sequence is TGTGCCAGCAGTTGGGTCGAGAAAAACTATGGCTACACCTTC. Its protein is CASSWVEKNYGYTF.

This chain links TRBV28 with TRBJ2-4; D not certain. This CDR3 is built from 14 residues. Trimming removed 7 bases at V and 0 bases at J, with 10 bases between. CDR1 MDHEN and CDR2 SYDVKM come from the germline V gene. This CDR3 is CASTVRLAKNIQYF. In nucleotides, the CDR3 is TGTGCCAGCACAGTTAGACTAGCCAAAAACATTCAGTACTTC. Variable domain in full (rest from reference TRBV28 and TRBJ2-4): DVKVTQSSRYLVKRTGEKVFLECVQDMDHENMFWYRQDPGLGLRLIYFSYDVKMKEKGDIPEGYSVSREKKERFSLILESASTNQTSMYLCASTVRLAKNIQYFGAGTRLSVL.

The rearrangement uses TRBV5-4 and TRBJ2-2, with D tentatively TRBD2 (7 bases). The CDR3 sequence is 15 residues long. Germline assignment: CDR1 SGHNT and CDR2 YYREEE (reference sequence). V was cut by 4 bases and J by 1 base, with 11 bases left in between. The CDR3 spells CASSPGGRNTGELFF. DNA for the CDR3: TGTGCCAGCAGCCCGGGGGGCCGGAACACCGGGGAGCTGTTTTTT. Supplemented by reference TRBV5-4 and TRBJ2-2, the full variable domain reads ETGVTQSPTHLIKTRGQQVTLRCSSQSGHNTVSWYQQALGQGPQFIFQYYREEENGRGNFPPRFSGLQFPNYSSELNVNALELDDSALYLCASSPGGRNTGELFFGEGSRLTVL.

This clone was seen only a few times. The chain combines TRBV9 with TRBJ2-1, with no clear D. CDR3 length: 12 amino acids. Trimming took off 6 bases at V and 8 bases at J, with 12 bases between the two ends. From germline, CDR1 is SGDLS and CDR2 YYNGEE. The CDR3 loop is CASNNAVDEQFF. The CDR3 DNA follows: TGTGCCAGCAACAACGCCGTGGATGAGCAGTTCTTC.

The chain links TRBV5-1 to TRBJ1-4; D is unresolved. This CDR3 has 14 residues. V was trimmed by 4 bases and J by 0 bases, leaving 7 bases between them. Germline CDR1 SGHRS, CDR2 YFSETQ. This CDR3 reads CASSPDPTNEKLFF. The CDR3, as DNA: TGCGCCAGCAGCCCCGACCCAACTAATGAAAAACTGTTTTTT.

The chain links TRBV27 to TRBJ1-1; the match to TRBD1 covers 8 bases. The germline CDR1 and CDR2 sequences are MNHEY and SMNVEV (reference sequence). The CDR3 has 15 amino acids. The J segment lost 4 bases and the V segment lost 3 bases, leaving 7 bases of the junction unmatched. The chain's CDR3 is CASSFQDRVGTEAFF. The CDR3 coding sequence is TGTGCCAGCAGTTTCCAGGACAGGGTGGGCACTGAAGCTTTCTTT.

This clone was detected only a few times. The CDR3 sequence is CASSTGGRISTIYF. The CDR3 DNA reads as TGTGCCAGTTCTACAGGAGGGCGGATCAGCACCATATATTTT. V is TRBV6-5 and J is TRBJ1-3; tentatively, D is TRBD1 (5 bases). CDR1 is MNHEY, CDR2 SVGAGI, per germline. V lost 9 bases to trimming and J lost 9 bases, with 21 bases between them. The CDR3 is 14 residues long.

V gene TRBV4-3 combines with J gene TRBJ2-1; TRBD2 matches 12 bases. Germline V gives CDR1 LGHNA, CDR2 YSLEER. The CDR3 runs to 16 residues. With 4 bases clipped from V and 2 bases from J, the junction kept 3 bases outside the gene matches. The CDR3 loop is CASSLTSGRPYNEQFF. The DNA for the CDR3 is TGCGCCAGCAGCCTTACTAGCGGGAGGCCCTACAATGAGCAGTTCTTC.